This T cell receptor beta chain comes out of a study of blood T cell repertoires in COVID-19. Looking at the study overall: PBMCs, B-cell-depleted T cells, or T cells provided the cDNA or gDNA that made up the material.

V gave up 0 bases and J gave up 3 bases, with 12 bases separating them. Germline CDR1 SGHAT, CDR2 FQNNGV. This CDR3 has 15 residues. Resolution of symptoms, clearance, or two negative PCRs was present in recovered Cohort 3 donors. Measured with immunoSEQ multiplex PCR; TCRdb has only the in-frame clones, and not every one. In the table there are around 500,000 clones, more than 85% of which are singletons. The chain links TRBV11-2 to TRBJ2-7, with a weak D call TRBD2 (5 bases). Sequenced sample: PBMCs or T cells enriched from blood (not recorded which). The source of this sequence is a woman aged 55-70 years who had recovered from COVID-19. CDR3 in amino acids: CASSLDEGTVYEQYF. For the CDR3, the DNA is TGTGCCAGCAGCTTAGATGAGGGAACGGTCTACGAGCAGTACTTC.